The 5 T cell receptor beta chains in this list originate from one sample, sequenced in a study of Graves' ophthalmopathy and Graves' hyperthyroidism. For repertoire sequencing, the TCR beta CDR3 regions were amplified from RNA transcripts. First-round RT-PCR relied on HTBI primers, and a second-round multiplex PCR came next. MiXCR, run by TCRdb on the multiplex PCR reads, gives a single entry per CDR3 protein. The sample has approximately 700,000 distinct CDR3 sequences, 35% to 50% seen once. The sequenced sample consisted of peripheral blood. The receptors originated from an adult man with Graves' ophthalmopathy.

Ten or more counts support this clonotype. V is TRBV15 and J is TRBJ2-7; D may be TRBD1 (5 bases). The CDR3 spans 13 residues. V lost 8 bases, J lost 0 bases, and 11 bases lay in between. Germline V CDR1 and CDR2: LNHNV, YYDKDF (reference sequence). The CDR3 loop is CATGSRDSYEQYF. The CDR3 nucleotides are TGTGCCACCGGTTCCAGGGACTCCTACGAGCAGTACTTC.

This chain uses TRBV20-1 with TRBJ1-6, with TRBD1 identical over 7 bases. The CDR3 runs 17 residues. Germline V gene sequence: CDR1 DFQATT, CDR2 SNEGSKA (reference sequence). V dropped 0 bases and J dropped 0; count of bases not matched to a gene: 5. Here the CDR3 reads CSARDPRQGSYNSPLHF. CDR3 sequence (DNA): TGCAGTGCTAGAGATCCTCGACAGGGCTCCTATAATTCACCCCTCCACTTT.

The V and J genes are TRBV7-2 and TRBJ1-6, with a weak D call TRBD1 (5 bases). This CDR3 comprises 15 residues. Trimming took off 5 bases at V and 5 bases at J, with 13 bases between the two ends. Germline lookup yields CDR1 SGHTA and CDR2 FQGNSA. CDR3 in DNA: TGTACCAGCAGCATAAGAAGGGGCAATAATTCACCCCTCCACTTT. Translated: CTSSIRRGNNSPLHF.

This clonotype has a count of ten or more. The CDR3 reads CSARSYTAYEQYF. Written as DNA, the CDR3 is TGCAGTGCTAGATCATATACCGCCTACGAGCAGTACTTC. The gene calls are TRBV20-1 and TRBJ2-7, with D unresolved. Germline loops: CDR1 DFQATT, CDR2 SNEGSKA (reference sequence). Trimming left V 2 bases short and J 2 bases short, with 10 bases between. The CDR3 totals 13 residues.

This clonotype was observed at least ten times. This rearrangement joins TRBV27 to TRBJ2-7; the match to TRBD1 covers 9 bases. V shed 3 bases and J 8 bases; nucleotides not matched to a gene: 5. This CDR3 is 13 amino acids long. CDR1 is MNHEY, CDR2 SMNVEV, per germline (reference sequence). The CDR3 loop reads CASSFGTGIKQYF. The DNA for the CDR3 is TGTGCCAGCAGTTTCGGGACAGGGATAAAGCAGTACTTC.